This T cell receptor beta chain was recorded in a study of T-cell reconstitution after alpha-beta-depleted transplantation in children. Broader study findings: Alpha-beta T cells about two months after transplant reportedly derived from several hundred expanded graft clones. Day-60 TCRbeta diversity that was high in some patients was derived from surviving recipient T cells and thymic progenitors. Once a year had passed after transplant, T-cell counts and diversity came mostly from newly produced T cells.

From germline, CDR1 is MNHEY and CDR2 SMNVEV (reference sequence). There are 15 residues in the CDR3. The V and J ends lost 3 bases and 3 bases respectively, with 11 bases between them. The TCRbeta library incorporated unique molecular identifiers. MiXCR, applied by TCRdb to the PCR reads, yields one record per CDR3 protein. The sample holds about 4,300 distinct CDR3 sequences, roughly 12% seen once. The table lists this clonotype with many counts. Its specificity is unknown. The source of this sequence is a male patient between 2 and 10 years old who had a stem cell transplant for acute lymphoblastic leukemia, so the T cells may come from the graft donor. Sequenced here: PBMCs, mostly from graft donor cells, sampled 60 days after TCRalphabeta/CD19-depleted stem cell transplant. The chain couples TRBV27 to TRBJ1-4, with D hard to call. The CDR3 bases are TGTGCCAGCAGTTTCTCTTGGGCTTCTAATGAAAAACTGTTTTTT. The encoded protein is CASSFSWASNEKLFF.